Sequencing of this T cell receptor (beta chain) was carried out in a study of OX40 agonist ivuxolimab in advanced cancers. Study-wide context: Eligibility admitted prior anti-PD-1, anti-PD-L1 or anti-CTLA-4 therapy; 30% to 40% had some. Partial responses, seen in three patients, involved one hepatocellular carcinoma and two cutaneous melanomas. Findings and limits, study-wide: Some nonresponders also had low normalized T-cell clonal expansion. At 0.1 to 3.0 mg/kg and by week 6, CD4+ and CD8+ T cells in the blood had expanded clonally.

Generated by immunoSEQ multiplex PCR, the TCRdb table keeps only in-frame clones and is missing some. The sample comprises 20,000 or so clones, about nine tenths of which are singletons, and about 14% rests with the top ten. Germline V gene sequence: CDR1 SGHAT, CDR2 FQNNGV. This CDR3 has 16 amino acids. The V end lost 5 bases, the J end lost 4 bases, and 20 bases lay between the germline ends. Concerning this clone itself: Antigen: not known.

Specimen: CD4+ or CD8+ T cells sorted from blood, collected in a trial of the OX40 agonist ivuxolimab. This sequence originates from an adult with an advanced solid tumor such as melanoma, head and neck, liver or kidney cancer. The chain joins TRBV11-2 to TRBJ1-2; D is ambiguous. The chain's CDR3 is CASSPGLHLTGYGYTF. The CDR3 coding sequence is TGTGCCAGCAGCCCGGGCCTACACCTCACTGGCTATGGCTACACCTTC. Together with reference TRBV11-2 and TRBJ1-2, the CDR3 gives the full variable domain: EAGVAQSPRYKIIEKRQSVAFWCNPISGHATLYWYQQILGQGPKLLIQFQNNGVVDDSQLPKDRFSAERLKGVDSTLKIQPAKLEDSAVYLCASSPGLHLTGYGYTFGSGTRLTVV.